Presented here are 16 T cell receptor beta chains from one specimen sequenced in a study of metastatic and nonmetastatic thyroid tumors. Patients underwent thyroid surgery, and none had received any treatment before it. TCRdb re-clonotyped the PCR reads via MiXCR. The data contain about 20,000 clones, 37% of them singletons. The sequenced material came from tumor tissue. These receptors originate from a female donor with papillary thyroid cancer or a benign thyroid nodule (not recorded which). Some clones in this sample may be carry-over from other donors' samples.

This clone was observed a handful of times. The V and J genes are TRBV6-1 and TRBJ1-5; no clear D gene. Trimming took 4 bases from V and 4 from J, leaving 2 bases between them. Germline V gives CDR1 MNHNS, CDR2 SASEGT. This CDR3 has 11 residues. The CDR3 sequence: CASSGNQPQHF. CDR3 coding DNA: TGTGCCAGCAGTGGGAATCAGCCCCAGCATTTT.

This clone has more than one count but fewer than ten. The genes are TRBV24-1 and TRBJ1-2; 9 bases agree with TRBD1. With 3 bases clipped from V and 7 bases from J, the junction kept 5 bases outside the gene matches. The CDR3 is 14 amino acids. CDR1 is KGHDR and CDR2 is SFDVKD in the germline V gene. The CDR3 sequence is CATSDRTGGFGYTF. The CDR3 DNA sequence: TGTGCCACCAGTGATAGAACAGGGGGCTTTGGCTACACCTTC.

The chain links TRBV9 to TRBJ2-7, with 10 bases matching TRBD2. V shed 4 bases, J shed 3 bases, and the junction held 7 bases outside the gene matches. The CDR3 has 15 amino acids. Germline CDR1 reads SGDLS; CDR2 reads YYNGEE. The CDR3 DNA reads TGTGCCAGCAGCCCCCGGACTAGCGGTGTCTACGAGCAGTACTTC. It yields the protein CASSPRTSGVYEQYF.

Only a few counts were recorded for this clone. The chain couples TRBV6-2 or TRBV6-3 to TRBJ2-7, with 13 bases aligning to TRBD2. The CDR3 length is 15 residues. J was trimmed by 5 bases and V by 5 bases; bases with no gene match: 6. Germline V lookup: CDR1 MNHEY, CDR2 SVGEGT. In DNA, the CDR3 is TGTGCCAGCAGTCGGACTAGCGGGAGTTCTGACGAGCAGTACTTC. This translates into CASSRTSGSSDEQYF.

This clone has more than one count but fewer than ten. This CDR3 is CASSFPSAGTTNYGYTF. The DNA for the CDR3 is TGTGCCAGCAGTTTCCCGTCCGCCGGGACGACTAACTATGGCTACACCTTC. The chain links TRBV28 to TRBJ1-2; weak D call: TRBD1 (5 bases). This CDR3 spans 17 amino acids. The V gene's germline CDR1 is MDHEN and CDR2 SYDVKM. V lost 3 bases and J 0 bases, leaving 17 bases between the germline ends.

The V call is TRBV12-3 or TRBV12-4, the J call TRBJ2-6, with D possibly being TRBD1 or TRBD2 (5 bases each). Trimming took off 6 bases at V and 4 bases at J, with 13 bases between the two ends. The CDR3 totals 15 residues. The CDR3 spells CASSPLGTGANVLTF. The CDR3 DNA reads as TGTGCCAGCAGCCCTCTTGGGACGGGGGCCAACGTCCTGACTTTC.

V and J are TRBV12-3 or TRBV12-4 and TRBJ2-2; D is possibly TRBD1 (6 bases). Trimming removed 4 bases from V and 5 bases from J, with 11 bases in between. The length of the CDR3 is 14 residues. The CDR3 DNA follows: TGTGCCAGCAGTTCCCAGGGGTCTACCGGGGAGCTGTTTTTT. It codes for CASSSQGSTGELFF.

CDR3 loop: CASTTGGNEQFF. DNA of the CDR3: TGTGCCAGCACCACGGGGGGCAATGAGCAGTTCTTC. This chain links TRBV7-9 with TRBJ2-1; 7 bases line up with TRBD2. The ends lost 7 bases at V and 6 bases at J; junction bases unmatched: 3. CDR1 and CDR2 from the germline V gene are SEHNR and FQNEAQ (reference sequence). The CDR3 is 12 amino acids.

Comment on this clone: An end of the junction does not agree with germline; a read error may underlie this. The chain links TRBV7-7 to TRBJ2-3, with D uncertain. The V gene's germline CDR1 is SSHAT and CDR2 FNYEAQ (reference sequence). This CDR3 contains 13 residues. Here the CDR3 reads CASSSSGTDTQYF. Here the CDR3 DNA reads TGTGCTAGCAGCTCCTCGGGCACAGATACGCAGTATTTT.

This chain joins TRBV30 and TRBJ1-2, with 9 bases that match TRBD1. Germline CDR1 reads GTSNPN; CDR2 reads SVGIG (reference sequence). The CDR3 covers 15 residues. V gave up 2 bases and J gave up 4 bases; unmatched junction bases: 8. CDR3 sequence: CAWSFDRGYSYGYTF. The CDR3 DNA follows: TGTGCCTGGAGTTTTGACAGGGGGTATAGCTATGGCTACACCTTC.

This clone was observed at least ten times. This rearrangement joins TRBV6-5 to TRBJ1-2; no reliable D call. The CDR3 totals 13 residues. Looked up from germline, CDR1 is MNHEY and CDR2 is SVGAGI. The ends were cut back, 1 base at V and 6 bases at J, with 9 bases in the middle. CDR3 amino acids: CASSYFEGNGYTF. The CDR3 DNA reads TGTGCCAGCAGTTACTTTGAGGGAAATGGCTACACCTTC.

In this sample, this clone turned up a few times. The chain uses TRBV6-2 or TRBV6-3 and TRBJ1-5; weak D call: TRBD1 (5 bases). V was trimmed by 0 bases and J by 1 base, leaving 16 bases between them. The germline V gene encodes CDR1 MNHEY and CDR2 SVGEGT. The CDR3 loop spans 18 amino acids. CDR3 DNA sequence: TGTGCCAGCAGTTACTCTGGATCAGGGTCCGGGAGCAATCAGCCCCAGCATTTT. It translates to CASSYSGSGSGSNQPQHF.

This clone turned up a few times. This chain links TRBV2 with TRBJ2-7; D not resolved. V was pared by 11 bases and J by 0 bases, with 11 bases between. This CDR3 is 12 amino acids long. From germline, CDR1 is SNHLY and CDR2 FYNNEI. The CDR3 region has the DNA TGTGCCGCTGGGGTTAGCTCCTACGAGCAGTACTTC. Translating gives CAAGVSSYEQYF. Combining the CDR3 with reference TRBV2 and TRBJ2-7 gives the whole variable domain EPEVTQTPSHQVTQMGQEVILRCVPISNHLYFYWYRQILGQKVEFLVSFYNNEISEKSEIFDDQFSVERPDGSNFTLKIRSTKLEDSAMYFCAAGVSSYEQYFGPGTRLTVT.

This chain uses TRBV28 with TRBJ1-4, with no clear D. Looked up from germline, CDR1 is MDHEN and CDR2 is SYDVKM. Trimming removed 1 base at V and 3 bases at J, with 3 bases between. The CDR3 sequence is 13 residues long. CDR3 residues: CASSLLPNEKLFF. The DNA of the CDR3 is TGTGCCAGCAGTTTATTGCCTAATGAAAAACTGTTTTTT.

The V gene is TRBV18, the J gene TRBJ2-1; D is unresolved. The V end lost 0 bases, the J end lost 1 base, and 7 bases lay between the germline ends. Germline loops: CDR1 KGHSH, CDR2 LQKENI. The CDR3 contains 15 residues. Here the CDR3 DNA reads TGTGCCAGCTCACCACCGATCCTTTCCTACAATGAGCAGTTCTTC. It encodes CASSPPILSYNEQFF.

The gene calls are TRBV20-1 and TRBJ1-1; D possibly corresponds to TRBD1 (5 bases). CDR1 DFQATT and CDR2 SNEGSKA come from the germline V gene (reference sequence). V shed 0 bases and J shed 4 bases, with 12 bases lying between them. The CDR3 length is 14 residues. This chain's CDR3 is CSARDPGTVTEAFF. CDR3 DNA: TGCAGTGCTAGAGATCCAGGGACGGTCACTGAAGCTTTCTTT.